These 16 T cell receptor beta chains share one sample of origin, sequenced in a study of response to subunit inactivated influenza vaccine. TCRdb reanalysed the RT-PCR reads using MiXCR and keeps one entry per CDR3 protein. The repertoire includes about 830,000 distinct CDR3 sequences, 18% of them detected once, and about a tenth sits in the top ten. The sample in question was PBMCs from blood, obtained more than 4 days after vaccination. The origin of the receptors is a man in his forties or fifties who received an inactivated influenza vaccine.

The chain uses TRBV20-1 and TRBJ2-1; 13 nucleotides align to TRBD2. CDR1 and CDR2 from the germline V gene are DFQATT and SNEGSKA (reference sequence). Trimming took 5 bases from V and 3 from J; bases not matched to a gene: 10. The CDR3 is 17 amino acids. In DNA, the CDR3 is TGCAGTGCTGTCCCGGGACTAGCGGGGAGCCTCTACAATGAGCAGTTCTTC. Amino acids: CSAVPGLAGSLYNEQFF.

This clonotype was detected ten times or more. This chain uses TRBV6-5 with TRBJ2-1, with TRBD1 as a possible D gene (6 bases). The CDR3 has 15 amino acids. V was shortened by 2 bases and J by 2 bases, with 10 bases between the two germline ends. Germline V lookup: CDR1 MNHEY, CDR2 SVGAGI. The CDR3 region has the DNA TGTGCCAGCAGTTACGAGGGGGACGCCTACAATGAGCAGTTCTTC. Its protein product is CASSYEGDAYNEQFF.

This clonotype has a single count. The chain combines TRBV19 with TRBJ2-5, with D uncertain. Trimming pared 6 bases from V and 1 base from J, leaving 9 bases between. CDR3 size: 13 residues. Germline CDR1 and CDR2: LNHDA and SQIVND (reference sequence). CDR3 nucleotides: TGTGCCAGTAGCACCGAGATCCAAGAGACCCAGTACTTC. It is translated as CASSTEIQETQYF.

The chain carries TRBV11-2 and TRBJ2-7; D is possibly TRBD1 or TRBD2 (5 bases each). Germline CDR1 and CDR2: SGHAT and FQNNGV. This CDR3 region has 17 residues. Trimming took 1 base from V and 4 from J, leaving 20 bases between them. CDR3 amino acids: CASSLVVFGAGMYEQYF. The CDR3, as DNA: TGTGCCAGCAGCTTAGTGGTTTTCGGGGCGGGTATGTACGAGCAGTACTTC.

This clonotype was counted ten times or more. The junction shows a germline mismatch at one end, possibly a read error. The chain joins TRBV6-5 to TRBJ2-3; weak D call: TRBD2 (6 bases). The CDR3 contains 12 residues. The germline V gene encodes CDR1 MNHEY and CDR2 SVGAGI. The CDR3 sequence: CASSHSGGGEYF. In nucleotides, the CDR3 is TGTGCCAGCAGTCACTCCGGCGGCGGGGAGTATTTT.

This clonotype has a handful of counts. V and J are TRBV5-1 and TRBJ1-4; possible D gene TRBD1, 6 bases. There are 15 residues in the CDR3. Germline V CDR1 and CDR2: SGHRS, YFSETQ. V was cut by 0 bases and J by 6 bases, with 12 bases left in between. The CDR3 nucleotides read TGCGCCAGCAGCTTGGGGGGGGGGCCAGATGAAAAACTGTTTTTT. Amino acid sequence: CASSLGGGPDEKLFF.

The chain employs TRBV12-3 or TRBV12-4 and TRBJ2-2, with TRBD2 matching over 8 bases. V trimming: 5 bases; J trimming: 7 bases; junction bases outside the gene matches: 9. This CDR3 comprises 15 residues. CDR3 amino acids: CASSETGLVVGELFF. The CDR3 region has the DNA TGTGCCAGCAGTGAAACGGGACTAGTAGTCGGGGAGCTGTTTTTT.

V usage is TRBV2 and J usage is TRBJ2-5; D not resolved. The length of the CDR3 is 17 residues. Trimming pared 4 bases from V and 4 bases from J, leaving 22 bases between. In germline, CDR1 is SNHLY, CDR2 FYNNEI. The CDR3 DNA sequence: TGTGCCAGCAGTGGGTCCTTCATTGGAAAGACTGGAGAGACCCAGTACTTC. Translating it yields CASSGSFIGKTGETQYF. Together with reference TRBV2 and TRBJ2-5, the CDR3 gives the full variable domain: EPEVTQTPSHQVTQMGQEVILRCVPISNHLYFYWYRQILGQKVEFLVSFYNNEISEKSEIFDDQFSVERPDGSNFTLKIRSTKLEDSAMYFCASSGSFIGKTGETQYFGPGTRLLVL.

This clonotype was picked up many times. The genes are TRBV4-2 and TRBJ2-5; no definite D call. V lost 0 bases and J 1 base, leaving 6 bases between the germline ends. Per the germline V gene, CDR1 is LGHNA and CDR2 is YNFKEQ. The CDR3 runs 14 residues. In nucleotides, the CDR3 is TGTGCCAGCAGCCAAGATATACTCCAAGAGACCCAGTACTTC. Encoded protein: CASSQDILQETQYF.

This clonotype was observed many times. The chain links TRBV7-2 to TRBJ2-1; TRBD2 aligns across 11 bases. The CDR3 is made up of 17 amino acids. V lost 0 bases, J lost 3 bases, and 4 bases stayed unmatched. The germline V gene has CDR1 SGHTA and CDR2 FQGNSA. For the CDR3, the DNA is TGTGCCAGCAGCTTAGCCCTAGCGGGAGGATTCTACAATGAGCAGTTCTTC. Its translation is CASSLALAGGFYNEQFF.

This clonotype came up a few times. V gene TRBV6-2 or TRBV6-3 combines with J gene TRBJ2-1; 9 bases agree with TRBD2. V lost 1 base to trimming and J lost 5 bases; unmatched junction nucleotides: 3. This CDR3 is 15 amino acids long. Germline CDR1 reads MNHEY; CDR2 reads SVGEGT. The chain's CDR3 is CASSYWASGNNEQFF. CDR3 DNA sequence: TGTGCCAGCAGTTACTGGGCTAGCGGGAACAATGAGCAGTTCTTC.

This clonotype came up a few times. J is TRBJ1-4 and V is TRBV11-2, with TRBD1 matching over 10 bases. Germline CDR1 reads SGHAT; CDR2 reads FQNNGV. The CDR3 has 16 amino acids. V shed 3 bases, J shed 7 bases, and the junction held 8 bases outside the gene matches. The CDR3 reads CASSLGIGTGVEKLFF. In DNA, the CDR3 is TGTGCCAGCAGCTTGGGAATCGGGACAGGGGTTGAAAAACTGTTTTTT.

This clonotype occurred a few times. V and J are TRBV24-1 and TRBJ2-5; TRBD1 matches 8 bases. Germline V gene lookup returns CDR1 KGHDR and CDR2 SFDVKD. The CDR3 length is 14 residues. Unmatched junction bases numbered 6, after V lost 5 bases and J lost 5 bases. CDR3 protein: CATSGLDREETQYF. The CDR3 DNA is TGTGCCACCAGTGGCTTGGACAGGGAGGAGACCCAGTACTTC.

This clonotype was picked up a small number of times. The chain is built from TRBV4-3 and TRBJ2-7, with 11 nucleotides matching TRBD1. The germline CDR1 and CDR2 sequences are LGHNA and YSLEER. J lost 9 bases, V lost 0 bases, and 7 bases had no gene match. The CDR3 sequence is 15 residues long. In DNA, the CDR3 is TGCGCCAGCAGCCAAGATCTCGGACAGGGGGCTGTGCAGTACTTC. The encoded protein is CASSQDLGQGAVQYF.

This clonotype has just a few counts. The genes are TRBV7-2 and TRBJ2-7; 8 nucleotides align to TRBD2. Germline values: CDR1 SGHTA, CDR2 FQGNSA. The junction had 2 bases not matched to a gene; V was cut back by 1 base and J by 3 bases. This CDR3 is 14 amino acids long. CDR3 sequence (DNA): TGTGCCAGCAGCTTAGTGACTAGCGACTACGAGCAGTACTTC. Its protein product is CASSLVTSDYEQYF. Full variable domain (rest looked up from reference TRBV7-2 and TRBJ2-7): GAGVSQSPSNKVTEKGKDVELRCDPISGHTALYWYRQSLGQGLEFLIYFQGNSAPDKSGLPSDRFSAERTGGSVSTLTIQRTQQEDSAVYLCASSLVTSDYEQYFGPGTRLTVT.

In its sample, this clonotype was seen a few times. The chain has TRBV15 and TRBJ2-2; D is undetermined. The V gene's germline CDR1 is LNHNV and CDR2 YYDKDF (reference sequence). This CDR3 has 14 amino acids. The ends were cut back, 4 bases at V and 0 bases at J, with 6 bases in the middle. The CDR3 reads CATSTYANTGELFF. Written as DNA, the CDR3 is TGTGCCACCAGCACGTACGCGAACACCGGGGAGCTGTTTTTT.